This T cell receptor beta chain was captured in a study of response to subunit inactivated influenza vaccine. Findings and limits, study-wide: There was a suggestion from the authors that each seasonal influenza vaccination recruits few new T cells.

With 2 bases clipped from V and 7 bases from J, the junction kept 9 bases outside the gene matches. Germline CDR1 and CDR2: SGHNT and YYREEE (reference sequence). CDR3 length: 15 residues. TCRdb analysed the RT-PCR reads with MiXCR anew, one entry per CDR3 protein. The sample includes almost 600,000 distinct CDR3 sequences, 12% to 15% of them seen just once. Comment on this clonotype: Its antigen is unknown.

The chain couples TRBV5-4 to TRBJ2-1, with TRBD2 identical over 7 bases. The clonotype was recovered from a man aged 45-65 years who received an inactivated influenza vaccine. The specimen was PBMCs from blood, collected about 13 days after vaccination. DNA for the CDR3: TGTGCCAGCAGCTTACCGGGGGGTAGCGGGAATGAGCAGTTCTTC. Translated, it gives CASSLPGGSGNEQFF.